The rows below give T cell receptor beta chains drawn from one sample of a study of shared clonotypes between healthy human individuals. The method was immunoSEQ multiplex PCR; TCRdb's version includes in-frame clones alone and lacks a portion of them. The sample includes fewer than 1 million clones, 96% of them seen just once. Sequencing was done on a sample of naive CD8+ T cells sorted from blood. All receptors come from a man younger than 40 in good health. Both conserved end residues are part of each CDR3. D genes are given only for firm matches. Clone size is given for some rows only: seen once, a few or many times, or a class if the clone is expanded.

j_gene,v_gene,abundance,d_gene,CDR3aa,CDR3nt
TRBJ2-1,TRBV6-4,NA,TRBD2,CASSWRLAGYNEQFF,TGTGCCAGCAGTTGGAGACTAGCGGGTTACAATGAGCAGTTCTTC
TRBJ2-7,TRBV6-1,NA,NA,CASSVSLLSYEQYF,TGTGCCAGCAGTGTTTCACTTCTTTCCTACGAGCAGTACTTC
TRBJ1-5,TRBV19,NA,NA,CASSIMMGREGNQPQHF,TGTGCCAGTAGTATCATGATGGGCAGGGAAGGCAATCAGCCCCAGCATTTT
TRBJ2-7,TRBV27,NA,TRBD2,CASSLTSGRIYEQYF,TGTGCCAGCAGTTTAACTAGCGGGAGGATTTACGAGCAGTACTTC
TRBJ2-7,TRBV4-3,NA,TRBD2,CASSQAWDYRYEQYF,TGCGCCAGCAGCCAAGCTTGGGACTACCGTTACGAGCAGTACTTC
TRBJ2-7,TRBV4-1,few,TRBD2,CASSQGVGGRVAYEQYF,TGCGCCAGCAGCCAAGGGGTAGGCGGGAGGGTCGCCTACGAGCAGTACTTC
TRBJ2-1,TRBV9,NA,TRBD2,CASSHGGDEQFF,TGTGCCAGCTCTCATGGGGGGGATGAGCAGTTCTTC
TRBJ2-4,TRBV29-1,NA,TRBD2,CSVRPGLAGTGYIQYF,TGCAGCGTGCGTCCGGGACTAGCGGGAACAGGGTACATTCAGTACTTC
TRBJ1-1,TRBV7-9,NA,NA,CASSFARPVHTEAFF,TGTGCCAGCAGCTTCGCCAGACCAGTGCACACTGAAGCTTTCTTT
TRBJ2-7,TRBV15,NA,NA,CATSRDETGGALGEQYF,TGTGCCACCAGCAGAGACGAAACAGGCGGGGCTCTCGGCGAGCAGTACTTC
TRBJ2-1,TRBV27,NA,NA,CASGAVRARDNEQFF,TGTGCCAGCGGGGCGGTGAGGGCGCGAGACAATGAGCAGTTCTTC
TRBJ1-1,TRBV10-3,NA,NA,CAISPEGFVGPAF,TGTGCCATCAGTCCGGAGGGATTCGTGGGCCCGGCTTTT
TRBJ1-2,TRBV11-2,NA,NA,CASSLGMAYGYTF,TGTGCCAGCAGCTTAGGGATGGCCTATGGCTACACCTTC
TRBJ2-2,TRBV6-4,NA,NA,CASSERWDTGELFF,TGTGCCAGCAGTGAGCGGTGGGACACCGGGGAGCTGTTTTTT
TRBJ2-7,TRBV27,NA,TRBD1,CASSHTTGTGVYEQYF,TGTGCCAGCAGTCACACCACCGGGACAGGGGTGTACGAGCAGTACTTC
TRBJ1-1,TRBV13,NA,TRBD1,CASSTRDRGNTEAFF,TGTGCCAGCAGCACCCGGGACAGAGGGAACACTGAAGCTTTCTTT
TRBJ2-7,TRBV28,NA,NA,CASRESLPYEQYF,TGTGCCAGCCGGGAGTCTCTCCCCTACGAGCAGTACTTC
TRBJ2-1,TRBV27,NA,TRBD2,CASSSEGWTSGRGAYNEQFF,TGTGCCAGCAGTTCAGAGGGATGGACTAGCGGGAGGGGGGCCTACAATGAGCAGTTCTTC
TRBJ2-1,TRBV9,NA,NA,CASSTENSNEQFF,TGTGCCAGCAGCACAGAAAATAGCAATGAGCAGTTCTTC
TRBJ2-1,TRBV11-3,NA,TRBD2,CASSPGLAGGNEQFF,TGTGCCAGCAGCCCGGGACTAGCGGGAGGAAATGAGCAGTTCTTC
TRBJ2-3,TRBV11-2,NA,NA,CASSLRAGGNTDTQYF,TGTGCCAGCAGCTTAAGAGCAGGGGGGAACACAGATACGCAGTATTTT
TRBJ2-7,TRBV28,NA,TRBD1,CASTLGQGNEQYF,TGTGCCAGCACCCTAGGACAGGGGAACGAGCAGTACTTC
TRBJ1-5,TRBV6-1,NA,NA,CASSENPGTQPQHF,TGTGCCAGCAGTGAAAACCCAGGGACTCAGCCCCAGCATTTT
TRBJ1-1,TRBV13,NA,TRBD1,CASSYKTGGSEAFF,TGTGCCAGCAGCTATAAGACAGGGGGATCTGAAGCTTTCTTT
TRBJ2-7,TRBV7-9,once,TRBD1,CASSSKNRGRLDEQYF,TGTGCCAGCAGCTCCAAAAACAGGGGGCGACTTGACGAGCAGTACTTC
TRBJ2-3,TRBV5-1,NA,NA,CASRRGHESTDTQYF,TGCGCCAGCAGGAGAGGGCACGAGAGCACAGATACGCAGTATTTT
TRBJ2-2,TRBV5-1,NA,NA,CASSLRGQVNTGELFF,TGCGCCAGCAGCTTGAGGGGCCAAGTGAACACCGGGGAGCTGTTTTTT
TRBJ2-2,TRBV7-7,NA,TRBD2,CASSTGLAGDAGGELFF,TGTGCTAGCAGCACAGGACTAGCGGGAGATGCGGGCGGGGAGCTGTTTTTT
TRBJ2-7,TRBV27,NA,TRBD2,CASSPRGGGSYEQYF,TGTGCCAGCAGTCCAAGAGGCGGGGGCTCCTACGAGCAGTACTTC
TRBJ2-3,TRBV4-1,NA,NA,CASSETGSTDTQYF,TGCGCCAGCAGCGAGACGGGGTCCACAGATACGCAGTATTTT
TRBJ1-2,TRBV10-2,NA,TRBD1,CASSTGGPYGYTF,TGCGCCAGCAGTACAGGGGGGCCCTATGGCTACACCTTC
TRBJ1-2,TRBV5-1,once,TRBD1,CASSEGQANYGYTF,TGCGCCAGCAGCGAGGGACAGGCTAACTATGGCTACACCTTC
TRBJ2-6,TRBV2,NA,NA,CASLGSGANVLTF,TGTGCCAGCCTCGGCTCTGGGGCCAACGTCCTGACTTTC
TRBJ2-7,TRBV6-5,NA,NA,CASSPSTYEQYF,TGTGCCAGCAGCCCCAGCACCTACGAGCAGTACTTC
TRBJ1-1,TRBV7-9,NA,TRBD1,CASSPKTTGGEKAFF,TGTGCCAGCAGCCCGAAAACGACAGGGGGCGAAAAGGCTTTCTTT
TRBJ2-1,TRBV2,NA,TRBD2,CASRRAGVRYNEQFF,TGTGCCAGCAGGAGGGCGGGAGTCCGATACAATGAGCAGTTCTTC
TRBJ1-5,TRBV6-5,NA,NA,CASSYSGYQPQHF,TGTGCCAGCAGTTACTCAGGTTATCAGCCCCAGCATTTT
TRBJ1-5,TRBV6-6,NA,TRBD1,CASSPRPGQENQPQHF,TGTGCCAGCAGCCCCCGGCCGGGACAGGAAAATCAGCCCCAGCATTTT
TRBJ2-1,TRBV7-6,NA,NA,CASSLEVYNEQFF,TGTGCCAGCAGCTTAGAGGTGTACAATGAGCAGTTCTTC
TRBJ2-2,TRBV9,NA,NA,CASSGDTGELFF,TGTGCCAGCAGCGGAGACACCGGGGAGCTGTTTTTT
TRBJ2-7,TRBV5-6,NA,NA,CASNFGWAGTYEQYF,TGTGCCAGCAACTTTGGCTGGGCAGGGACATACGAGCAGTACTTC
TRBJ1-1,TRBV5-6,NA,NA,CASSRTATMNTEAFF,TGTGCCAGCAGCCGGACGGCGACGATGAACACTGAAGCTTTCTTT
TRBJ2-1,TRBV7-9,NA,NA,CASSVEGPEQFF,TGTGCCAGCAGCGTCGAGGGCCCTGAGCAGTTCTTC
TRBJ1-2,TRBV28,NA,TRBD1,CASSYGTGDYGYTF,TGTGCCAGCAGTTATGGGACAGGGGACTATGGCTACACCTTC
TRBJ1-2,TRBV28,NA,TRBD1,CASNPIKPGQGALGYTF,TGTGCCAGCAACCCAATTAAACCAGGACAGGGGGCATTGGGCTACACCTTC
TRBJ2-7,TRBV15,NA,TRBD1,CATSRTQGGSYEQYF,TGTGCCACCAGCAGAACACAGGGGGGCTCCTACGAGCAGTACTTC
TRBJ2-2,TRBV27,NA,NA,CASSLNSVRAVTGELFF,TGTGCCAGCAGTTTAAATTCGGTCAGGGCGGTCACCGGGGAGCTGTTTTTT
TRBJ2-1,TRBV7-2,NA,NA,CASSSESSYNEQFF,TGTGCCAGCAGCTCTGAAAGCTCCTACAATGAGCAGTTCTTC
TRBJ1-1,TRBV2,NA,TRBD1,CASSEDRDRVVDTEAFF,TGTGCCAGCAGTGAAGACCGGGACAGGGTCGTAGACACTGAAGCTTTCTTT
TRBJ2-1,TRBV10-2,NA,NA,CASAGVNEQFF,TGCGCCAGCGCGGGCGTGAATGAGCAGTTCTTC
TRBJ2-1,TRBV29-1,NA,TRBD2,CSVPGLPPDEQFF,TGCAGCGTACCGGGACTACCTCCGGATGAGCAGTTCTTC
TRBJ2-7,TRBV9,once,TRBD1,CASSLRTGSSYEQYF,TGTGCCAGCAGCCTCCGGACAGGGAGCTCCTACGAGCAGTACTTC